Listed below are T cell receptor beta chains from one sample, sequenced in a study of cytomegalovirus exposure and HLA in healthy donors. Repertoires were generated with immunoSEQ multiplex PCR, while TCRdb's copy carries only in-frame clones and drops some. The sample lists 200,000 or so clones, approximately 84% occurring once. Input material: PBMCs. These receptors all stem from a boy under 18 in good health and CMV-seronegative. Both conserved end residues are part of each CDR3. A D gene is named only where the DNA matches it firmly. Clone size is stated in some rows and not others, as once, few, many or a class when expanded.

NA,NA,TRBV21-1,TRBJ2-7,CASSAPGGLGTYEQYF,TGTGCCAGCAGCGCCCCGGGGGGTTTGGGGACCTACGAGCAGTACTTC
NA,NA,TRBV29-1,TRBJ2-3,CSVEPLGQYF,TGCAGCGTTGAACCCCTAGGGCAGTATTTT
NA,TRBD1,TRBV27,TRBJ1-1,CASSFYRGLFGDTEAFF,TGTGCCAGCAGTTTTTACAGGGGGCTGTTTGGAGACACTGAAGCTTTCTTT
once,NA,TRBV7-2,TRBJ2-7,CASSLGRGVYEQYF,TGTGCCAGCAGCTTGGGCAGGGGAGTGTACGAGCAGTACTTC
NA,NA,TRBV2,TRBJ1-2,CASSDSYGYTF,TGTGCCAGCAGTGATTCTTATGGCTACACCTTC
NA,TRBD1,TRBV5-1,TRBJ1-1,CASSLGDRATEAFF,TGCGCCAGCAGCTTGGGGGACAGGGCGACTGAAGCTTTCTTT
NA,TRBD2,TRBV4-3,TRBJ2-7,CASSQAGRGVGAYEQYF,TGCGCCAGCAGCCAAGCGGGTCGGGGGGTTGGCGCCTACGAGCAGTACTTC
NA,NA,TRBV5-1,TRBJ2-1,CASSLVAWYEQFF,TGCGCCAGCAGCCTTGTAGCGTGGTATGAGCAGTTCTTC
NA,NA,TRBV2,TRBJ2-7,CASRGDSKYEQYF,TGTGCCAGCAGAGGGGACTCGAAGTACGAGCAGTACTTC
NA,TRBD1,TRBV7-9,TRBJ1-1,CASSRGTGEHTEAFF,TGTGCCAGCAGCCGAGGGACAGGGGAGCACACTGAAGCTTTCTTT
NA,NA,TRBV5-6,TRBJ1-2,CASSLVGLKTPFYGYTF,TGTGCCAGCAGCTTGGTGGGCCTTAAAACCCCGTTCTATGGCTACACCTTC
NA,NA,TRBV2,TRBJ2-1,CASSKRLGGYHNEQFF,TGTGCCAGCAGTAAAAGACTAGGAGGCTACCACAATGAGCAGTTCTTC
NA,TRBD1,TRBV6-5,TRBJ1-1,CASSYWADTGAGEAFF,TGTGCCAGCAGTTACTGGGCAGATACAGGGGCGGGTGAAGCTTTCTTT